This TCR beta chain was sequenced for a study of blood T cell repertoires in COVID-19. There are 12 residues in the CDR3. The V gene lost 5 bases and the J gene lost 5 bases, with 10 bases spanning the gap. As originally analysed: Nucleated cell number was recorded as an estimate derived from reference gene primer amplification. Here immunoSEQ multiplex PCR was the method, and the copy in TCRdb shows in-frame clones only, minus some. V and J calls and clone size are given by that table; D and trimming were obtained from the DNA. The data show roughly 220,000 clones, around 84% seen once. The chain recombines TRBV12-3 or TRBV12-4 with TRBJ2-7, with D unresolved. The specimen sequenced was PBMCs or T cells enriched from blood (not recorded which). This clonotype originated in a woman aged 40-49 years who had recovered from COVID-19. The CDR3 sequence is CASSVHSDEQYF. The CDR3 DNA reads TGTGCCAGCAGTGTTCACAGTGACGAGCAGTACTTC.